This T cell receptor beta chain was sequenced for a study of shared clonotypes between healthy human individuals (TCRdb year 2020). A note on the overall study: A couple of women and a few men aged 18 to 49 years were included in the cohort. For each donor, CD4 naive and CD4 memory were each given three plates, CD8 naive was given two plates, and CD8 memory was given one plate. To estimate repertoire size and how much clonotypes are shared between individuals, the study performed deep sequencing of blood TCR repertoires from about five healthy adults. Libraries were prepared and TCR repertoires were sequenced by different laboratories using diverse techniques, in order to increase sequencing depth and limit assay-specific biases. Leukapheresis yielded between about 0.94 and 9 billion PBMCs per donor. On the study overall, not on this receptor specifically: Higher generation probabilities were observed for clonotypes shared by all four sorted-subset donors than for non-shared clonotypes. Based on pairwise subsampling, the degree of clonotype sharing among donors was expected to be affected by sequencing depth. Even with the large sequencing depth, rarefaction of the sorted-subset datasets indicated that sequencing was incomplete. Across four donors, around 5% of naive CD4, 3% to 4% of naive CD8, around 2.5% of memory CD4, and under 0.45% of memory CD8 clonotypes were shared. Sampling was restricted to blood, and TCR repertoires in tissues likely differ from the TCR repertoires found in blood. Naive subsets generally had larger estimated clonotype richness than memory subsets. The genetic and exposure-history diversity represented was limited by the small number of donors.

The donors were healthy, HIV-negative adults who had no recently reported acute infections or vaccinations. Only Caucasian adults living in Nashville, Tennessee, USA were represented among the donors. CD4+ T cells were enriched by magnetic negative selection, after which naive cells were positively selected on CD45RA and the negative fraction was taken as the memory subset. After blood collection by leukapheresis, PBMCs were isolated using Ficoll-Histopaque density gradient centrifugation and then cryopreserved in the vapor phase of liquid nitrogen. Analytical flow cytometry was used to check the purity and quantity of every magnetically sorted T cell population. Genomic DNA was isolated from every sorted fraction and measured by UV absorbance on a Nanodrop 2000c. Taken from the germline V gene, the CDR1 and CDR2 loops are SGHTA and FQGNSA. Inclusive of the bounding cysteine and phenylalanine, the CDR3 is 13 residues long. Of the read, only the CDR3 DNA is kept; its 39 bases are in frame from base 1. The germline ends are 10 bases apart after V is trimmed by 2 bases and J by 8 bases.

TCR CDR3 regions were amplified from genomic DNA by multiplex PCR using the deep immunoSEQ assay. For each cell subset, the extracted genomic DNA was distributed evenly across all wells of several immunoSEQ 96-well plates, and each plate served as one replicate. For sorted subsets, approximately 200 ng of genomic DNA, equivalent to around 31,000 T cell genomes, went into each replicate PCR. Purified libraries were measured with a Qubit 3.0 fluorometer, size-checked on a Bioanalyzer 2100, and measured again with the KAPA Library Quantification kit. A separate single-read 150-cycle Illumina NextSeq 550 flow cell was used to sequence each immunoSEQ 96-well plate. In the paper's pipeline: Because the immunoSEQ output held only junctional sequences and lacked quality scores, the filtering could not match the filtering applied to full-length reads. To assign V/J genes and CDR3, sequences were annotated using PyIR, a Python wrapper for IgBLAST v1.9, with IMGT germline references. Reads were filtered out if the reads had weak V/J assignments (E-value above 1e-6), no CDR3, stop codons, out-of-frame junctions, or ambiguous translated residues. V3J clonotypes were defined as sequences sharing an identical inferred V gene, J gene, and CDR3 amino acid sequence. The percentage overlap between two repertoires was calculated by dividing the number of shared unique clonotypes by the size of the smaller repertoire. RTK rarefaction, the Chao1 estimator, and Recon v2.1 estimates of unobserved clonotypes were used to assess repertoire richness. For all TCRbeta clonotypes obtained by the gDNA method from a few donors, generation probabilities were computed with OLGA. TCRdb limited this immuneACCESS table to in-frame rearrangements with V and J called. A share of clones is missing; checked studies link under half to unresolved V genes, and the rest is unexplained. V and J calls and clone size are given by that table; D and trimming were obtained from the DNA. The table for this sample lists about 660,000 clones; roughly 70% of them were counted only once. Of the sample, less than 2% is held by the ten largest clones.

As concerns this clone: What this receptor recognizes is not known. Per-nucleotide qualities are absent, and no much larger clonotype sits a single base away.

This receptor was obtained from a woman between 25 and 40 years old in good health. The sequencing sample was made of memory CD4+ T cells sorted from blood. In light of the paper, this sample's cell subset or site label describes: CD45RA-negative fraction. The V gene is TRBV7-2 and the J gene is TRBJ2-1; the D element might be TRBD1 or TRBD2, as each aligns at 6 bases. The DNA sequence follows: TGTGCCAGCAGCTTAATCGGGGGCCATGAGCAGTTCTTC. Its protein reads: CASSLIGGHEQFF. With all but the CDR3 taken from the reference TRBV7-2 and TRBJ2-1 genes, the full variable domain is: GAGVSQSPSNKVTEKGKDVELRCDPISGHTALYWYRQSLGQGLEFLIYFQGNSAPDKSGLPSDRFSAERTGGSVSTLTIQRTQQEDSAVYLCASSLIGGHEQFFGPGTRLTVL.